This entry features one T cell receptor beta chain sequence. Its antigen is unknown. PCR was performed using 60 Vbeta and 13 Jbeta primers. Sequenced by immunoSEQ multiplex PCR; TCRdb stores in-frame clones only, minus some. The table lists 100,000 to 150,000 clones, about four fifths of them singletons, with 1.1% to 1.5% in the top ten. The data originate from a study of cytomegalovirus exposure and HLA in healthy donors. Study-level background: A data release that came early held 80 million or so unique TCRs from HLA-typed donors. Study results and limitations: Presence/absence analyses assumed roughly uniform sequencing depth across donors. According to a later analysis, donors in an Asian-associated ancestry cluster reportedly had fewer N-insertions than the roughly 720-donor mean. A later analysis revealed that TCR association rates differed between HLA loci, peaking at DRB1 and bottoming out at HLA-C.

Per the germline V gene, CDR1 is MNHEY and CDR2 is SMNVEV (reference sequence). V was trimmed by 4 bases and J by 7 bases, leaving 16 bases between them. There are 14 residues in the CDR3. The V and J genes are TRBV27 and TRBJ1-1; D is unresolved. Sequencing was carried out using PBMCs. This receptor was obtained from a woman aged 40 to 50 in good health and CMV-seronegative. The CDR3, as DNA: TGTGCCAGCAGTTCCCACCGGGGTACAGTTGAAGCTTTCTTT. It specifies CASSSHRGTVEAFF.